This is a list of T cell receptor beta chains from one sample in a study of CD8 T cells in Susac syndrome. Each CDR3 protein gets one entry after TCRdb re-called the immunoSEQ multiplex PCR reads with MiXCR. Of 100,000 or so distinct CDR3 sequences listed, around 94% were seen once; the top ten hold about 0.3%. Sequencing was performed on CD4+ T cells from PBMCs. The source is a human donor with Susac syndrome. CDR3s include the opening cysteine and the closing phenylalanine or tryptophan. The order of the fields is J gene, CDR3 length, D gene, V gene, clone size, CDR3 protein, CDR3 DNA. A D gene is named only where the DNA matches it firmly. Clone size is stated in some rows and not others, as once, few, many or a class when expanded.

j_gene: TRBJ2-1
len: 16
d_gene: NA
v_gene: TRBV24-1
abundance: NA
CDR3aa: CATQPSGPVSYNEQFF
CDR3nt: TGTGCCACCCAACCCTCGGGACCAGTTTCCTACAATGAGCAGTTCTTC

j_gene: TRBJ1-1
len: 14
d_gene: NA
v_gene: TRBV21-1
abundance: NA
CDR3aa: CASRWGGGITEAFF
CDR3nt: NA

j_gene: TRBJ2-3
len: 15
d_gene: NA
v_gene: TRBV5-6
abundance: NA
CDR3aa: CASSLALGSTDTQYF
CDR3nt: TGTGCCAGCAGCTTGGCCCTGGGTAGCACAGATACGCAGTATTTT

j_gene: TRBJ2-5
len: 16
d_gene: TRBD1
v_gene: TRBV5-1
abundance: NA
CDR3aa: CASSLGGQGLGETQYF
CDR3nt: TGCGCCAGCAGCTTGGGGGGACAGGGTCTGGGGGAGACCCAGTACTTC

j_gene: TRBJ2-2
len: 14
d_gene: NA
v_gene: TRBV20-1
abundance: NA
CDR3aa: CSARDHPGAGELFF
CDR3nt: TGCAGTGCTAGAGATCATCCAGGGGCCGGGGAGCTGTTTTTT

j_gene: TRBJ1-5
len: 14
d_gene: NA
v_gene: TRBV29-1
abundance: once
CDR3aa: CSVVEGERDQPQHF
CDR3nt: TGCAGCGTTGTTGAGGGGGAAAGGGATCAGCCCCAGCATTTT

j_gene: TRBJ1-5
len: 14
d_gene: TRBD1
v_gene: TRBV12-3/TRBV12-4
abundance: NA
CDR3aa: CASTTGTGIQPQHF
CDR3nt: TGTGCCAGCACCACCGGGACAGGGATCCAGCCCCAGCATTTT

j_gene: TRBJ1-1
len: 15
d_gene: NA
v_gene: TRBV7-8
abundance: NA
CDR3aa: CASSPRLVTNTEAFF
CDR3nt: TGTGCCAGCAGCCCCAGACTCGTGACGAACACTGAAGCTTTCTTT

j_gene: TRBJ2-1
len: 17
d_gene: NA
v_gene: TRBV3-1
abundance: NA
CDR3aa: CASSQDRGPGSYNEQFF
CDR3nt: TGTGCCAGCAGCCAAGATCGCGGGCCAGGGTCCTACAATGAGCAGTTCTTC

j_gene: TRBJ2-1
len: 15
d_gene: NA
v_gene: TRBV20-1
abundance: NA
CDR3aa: CSARDGRTSYNEQFF
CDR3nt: TGCAGTGCTAGAGATGGCAGGACCTCCTACAATGAGCAGTTCTTC

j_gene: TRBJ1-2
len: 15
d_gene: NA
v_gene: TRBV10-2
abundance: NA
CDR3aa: CASSETGRNLYGYTF
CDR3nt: TGCGCCAGCAGTGAGACAGGGCGGAATCTCTATGGCTACACCTTC

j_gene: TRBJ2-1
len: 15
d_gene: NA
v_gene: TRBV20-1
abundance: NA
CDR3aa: CSARGRADRYNEQFF
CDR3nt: TGCAGTGCTAGAGGTAGGGCTGACCGCTACAATGAGCAGTTCTTC

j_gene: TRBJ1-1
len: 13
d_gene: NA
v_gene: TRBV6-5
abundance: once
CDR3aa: CASSMGVGTEAFF
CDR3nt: TGTGCCAGCAGTATGGGGGTAGGCACTGAAGCTTTCTTT

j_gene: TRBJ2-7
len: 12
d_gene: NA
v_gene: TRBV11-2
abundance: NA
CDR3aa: CASSPQGYEQYF
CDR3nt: TGTGCCAGCAGCCCCCAGGGCTACGAGCAGTACTTC

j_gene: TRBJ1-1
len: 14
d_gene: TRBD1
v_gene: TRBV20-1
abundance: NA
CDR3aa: CSARGDRGYTEAFF
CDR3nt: TGCAGTGCTAGAGGGGACAGGGGCTACACTGAAGCTTTCTTT

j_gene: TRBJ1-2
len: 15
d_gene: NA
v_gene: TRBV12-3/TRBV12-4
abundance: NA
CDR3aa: CASSRWTPWNYGYTF
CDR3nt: TGTGCCAGCAGCCGCTGGACACCATGGAACTATGGCTACACCTTC

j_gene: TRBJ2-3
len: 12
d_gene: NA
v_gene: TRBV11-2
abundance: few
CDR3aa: CASSSTEDTQYF
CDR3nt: TGTGCCAGCAGCTCGACAGAAGATACGCAGTATTTT

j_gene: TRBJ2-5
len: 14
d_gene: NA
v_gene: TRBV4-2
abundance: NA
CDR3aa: CASSQVGGVETQYF
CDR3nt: TGTGCCAGCAGCCAGGTGGGGGGCGTCGAGACCCAGTACTTC

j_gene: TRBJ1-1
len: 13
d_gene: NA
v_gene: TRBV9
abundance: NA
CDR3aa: CASAVGGNTEAFF
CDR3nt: TGTGCCAGCGCCGTAGGGGGGAACACTGAAGCTTTCTTT

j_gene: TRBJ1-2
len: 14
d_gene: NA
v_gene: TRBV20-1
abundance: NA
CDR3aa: CSALSGIPGEGYTF
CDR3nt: TGCAGTGCCCTCTCCGGGATTCCCGGTGAGGGCTACACCTTC

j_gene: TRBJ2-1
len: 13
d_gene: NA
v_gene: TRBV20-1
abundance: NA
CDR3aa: CSARQEFYNEQFF
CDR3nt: TGCAGTGCAAGACAGGAGTTCTACAATGAGCAGTTCTTC

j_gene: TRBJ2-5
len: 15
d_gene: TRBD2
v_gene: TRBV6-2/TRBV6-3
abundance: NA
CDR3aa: CASSRLAGSTETQYF
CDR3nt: TGTGCCAGCAGTCGCCTAGCGGGGTCAACAGAGACCCAGTACTTC

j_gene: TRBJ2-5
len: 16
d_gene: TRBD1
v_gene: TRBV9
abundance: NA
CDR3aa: CASSPRDRAYQETQYF
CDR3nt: TGTGCCAGCAGCCCCCGGGACAGGGCGTACCAAGAGACCCAGTACTTC

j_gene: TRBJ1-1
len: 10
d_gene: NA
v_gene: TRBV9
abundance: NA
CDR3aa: CASSGRFVFF
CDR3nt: TGTGCCAGCAGCGGACGATTCGTTTTCTTT

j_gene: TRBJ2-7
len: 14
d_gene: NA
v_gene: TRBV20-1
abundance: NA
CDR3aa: CSARAPVQGYEQYF
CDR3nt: TGCAGTGCTAGGGCCCCCGTTCAGGGCTACGAGCAGTACTTC

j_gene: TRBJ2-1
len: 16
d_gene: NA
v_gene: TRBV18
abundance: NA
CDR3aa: CASSPSRGAPYNEQFF
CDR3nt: TGTGCCAGCTCACCCTCCCGCGGGGCCCCCTACAATGAGCAGTTCTTC

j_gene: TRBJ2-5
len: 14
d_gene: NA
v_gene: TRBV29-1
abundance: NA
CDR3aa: CSVRTGGPQETQYF
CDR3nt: TGCAGCGTAAGGACTGGGGGCCCGCAAGAGACCCAGTACTTC

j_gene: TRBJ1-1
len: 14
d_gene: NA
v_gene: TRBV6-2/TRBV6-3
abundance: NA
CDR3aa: CASSYSTRDTEAFF
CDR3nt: TGTGCCAGCAGTTACTCGACGAGGGACACTGAAGCTTTCTTT

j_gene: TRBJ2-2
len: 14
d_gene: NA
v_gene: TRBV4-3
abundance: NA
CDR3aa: CASSQEGTIGELFF
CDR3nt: TGCGCCAGCAGCCAAGAGGGGACAATCGGGGAGCTGTTTTTT

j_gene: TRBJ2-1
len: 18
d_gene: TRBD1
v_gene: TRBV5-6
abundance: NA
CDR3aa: CASSRTRIGQGPNNEQFF
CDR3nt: TGTGCCAGCAGCCGGACCCGTATCGGACAGGGACCGAACAATGAGCAGTTCTTC

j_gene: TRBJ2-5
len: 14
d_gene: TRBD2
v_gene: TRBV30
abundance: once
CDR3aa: CAWSTTSGQETQYF
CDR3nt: TGTGCCTGGAGCACGACTAGCGGCCAAGAGACCCAGTACTTC

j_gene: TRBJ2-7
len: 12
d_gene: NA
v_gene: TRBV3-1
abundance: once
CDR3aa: CASQRASYEQYF
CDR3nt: TGTGCCAGCCAGCGGGCATCCTACGAGCAGTACTTC

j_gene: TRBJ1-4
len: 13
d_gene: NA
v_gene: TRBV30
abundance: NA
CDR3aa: CAWSGGPNEKLFF
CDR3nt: TGTGCCTGGAGTGGAGGTCCTAATGAAAAACTGTTTTTT

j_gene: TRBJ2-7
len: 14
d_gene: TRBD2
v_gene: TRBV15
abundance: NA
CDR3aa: CATSRDREGTEQYF
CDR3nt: TGTGCCACCAGCAGAGATCGGGAGGGAACCGAGCAGTACTTC

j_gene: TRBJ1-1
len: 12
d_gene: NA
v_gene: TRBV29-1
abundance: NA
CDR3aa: CSVATGRTEAFF
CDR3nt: TGCAGCGTCGCGACAGGTAGGACTGAAGCTTTCTTT

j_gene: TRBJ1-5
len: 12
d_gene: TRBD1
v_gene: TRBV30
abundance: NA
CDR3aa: CAWEQGRQPQHF
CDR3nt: TGTGCCTGGGAACAGGGGAGACAGCCCCAGCATTTT

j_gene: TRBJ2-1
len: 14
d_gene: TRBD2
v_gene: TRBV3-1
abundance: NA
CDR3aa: CASSRSGGLREQFF
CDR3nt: TGTGCCAGCAGCCGGAGCGGGGGACTCCGGGAGCAGTTCTTC